The present T cell receptor (beta chain) was sequenced within a study of graft-versus-host responses after intestinal transplantation. Assay: immunoSEQ multiplex PCR; the TCRdb copy retains only in-frame clones and omits some. The sample includes about 17,000 clones, approximately 80% of them seen just once. Graft-derived tissue was subjected to processing to liberate intraepithelial and lamina propria lymphocytes. The CDR3 contains 16 residues. Looked up from germline, CDR1 is SGHAT and CDR2 is FQNNGV. The V segment lost 1 base and the J segment 6 bases; nucleotides outside the gene matches: 6. This rearrangement joins TRBV11-2 to TRBJ2-7, with 13 bases aligning to TRBD2. The input for sequencing was ileum tissue, taken 17 days after transplant. The sequence came from a human patient who received an intestinal transplant, so some T cells may come from the graft donor. The CDR3 DNA reads as TGTGCCAGCAGCTTAGTCGTAACTAGCGGGAGGGCCGAGCAGTACTTC. Protein: CASSLVVTSGRAEQYF.